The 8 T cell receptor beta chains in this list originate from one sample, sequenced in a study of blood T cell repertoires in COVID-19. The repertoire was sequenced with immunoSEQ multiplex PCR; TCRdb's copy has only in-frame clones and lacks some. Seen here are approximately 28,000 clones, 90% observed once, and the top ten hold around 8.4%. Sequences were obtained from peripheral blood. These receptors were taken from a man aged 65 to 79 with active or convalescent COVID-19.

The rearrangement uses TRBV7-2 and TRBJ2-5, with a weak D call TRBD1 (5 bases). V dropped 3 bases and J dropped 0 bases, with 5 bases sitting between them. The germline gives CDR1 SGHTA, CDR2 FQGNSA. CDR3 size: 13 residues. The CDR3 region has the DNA TGTGCCAGCAGCTTCAGGGACCAAGAGACCCAGTACTTC. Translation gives CASSFRDQETQYF.

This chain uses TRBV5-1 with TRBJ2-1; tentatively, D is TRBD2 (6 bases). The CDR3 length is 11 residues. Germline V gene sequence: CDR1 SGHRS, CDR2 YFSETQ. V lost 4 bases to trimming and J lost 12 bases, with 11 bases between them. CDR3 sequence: CASSEGGWQFF. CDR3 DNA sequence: TGCGCCAGCAGCGAGGGAGGATGGCAGTTCTTC.

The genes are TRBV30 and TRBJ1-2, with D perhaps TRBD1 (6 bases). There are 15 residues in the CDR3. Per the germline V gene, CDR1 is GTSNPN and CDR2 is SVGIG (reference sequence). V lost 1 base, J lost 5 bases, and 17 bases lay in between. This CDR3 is CAWSALPGVGYGYTF. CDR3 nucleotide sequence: TGTGCCTGGAGTGCGCTCCCAGGGGTGGGTTATGGCTACACCTTC.

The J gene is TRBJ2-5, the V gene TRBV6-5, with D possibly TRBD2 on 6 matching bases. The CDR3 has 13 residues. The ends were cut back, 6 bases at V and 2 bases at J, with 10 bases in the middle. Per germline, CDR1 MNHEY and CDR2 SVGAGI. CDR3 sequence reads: CASSLSGQETQYF. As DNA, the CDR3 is TGTGCCAGCAGCCTTAGCGGACAAGAGACCCAGTACTTC.

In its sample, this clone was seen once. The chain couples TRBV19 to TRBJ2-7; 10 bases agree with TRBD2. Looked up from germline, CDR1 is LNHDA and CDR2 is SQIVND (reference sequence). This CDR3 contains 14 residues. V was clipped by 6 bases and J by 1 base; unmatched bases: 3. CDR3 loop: CASRPGLASYEQYF. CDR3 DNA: TGTGCCAGTAGGCCGGGACTAGCGTCCTACGAGCAGTACTTC.

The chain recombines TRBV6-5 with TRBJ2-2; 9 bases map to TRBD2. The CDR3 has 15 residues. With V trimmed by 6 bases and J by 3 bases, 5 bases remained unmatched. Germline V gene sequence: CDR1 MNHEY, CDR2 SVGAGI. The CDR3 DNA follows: TGTGCCAGCAGGAGGTTAGCGGGAGACACCGGGGAGCTGTTTTTT. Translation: CASRRLAGDTGELFF.

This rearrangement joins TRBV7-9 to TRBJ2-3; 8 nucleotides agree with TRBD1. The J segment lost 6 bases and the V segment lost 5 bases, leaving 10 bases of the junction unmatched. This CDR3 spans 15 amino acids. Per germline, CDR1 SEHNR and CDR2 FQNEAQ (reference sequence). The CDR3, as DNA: TGTGCCAGCAGCGGGGACAGGCAGGTATCGGATACGCAGTATTTT. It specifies CASSGDRQVSDTQYF.

CDR3 sequence reads: CASSLRRAGGLNEQFF. The CDR3 coding sequence is TGTGCCAGCAGCTTAAGGCGAGCGGGGGGCCTCAATGAGCAGTTCTTC. The rearrangement joins TRBV7-3 to TRBJ2-1; 9 bases align to TRBD2. The germline V gene has CDR1 SGHTA and CDR2 FQGTGA. Unmatched junction bases numbered 7, after V lost 1 base and J lost 6 bases. There are 16 residues in the CDR3.